This paragraph covers one TCR beta chain sequence. Its cognate antigen is unknown. Looked up from germline, CDR1 is SGHNT and CDR2 is YENEEA. V lost 7 bases, J lost 8 bases, and 14 bases lay in between. The CDR3 has 12 amino acids. Genomic DNA templated the TCR beta VDJ and CDR3 profiling. From the reads, TCRdb called clonotypes with MiXCR, one entry per CDR3 protein. The profile shows approximately 190,000 distinct CDR3 sequences, 64% of them singletons. These data belong to a study of CD8+CD57+ T cells in acquired aplastic anemia. Study background: The mean DNA yield obtained from sorted CD4+ and CD8+ cells came to about 3 ug.

Study observations and caveats: About 29 shared CD8+ CDR3s appeared highly expressed within patients' immunodominant clones.

The TCR sequence derives from a human donor with severe aplastic anemia or a healthy control (not recorded which). This chain links TRBV11-3 with TRBJ1-2; no reliable D call. The material sequenced was sorted CD4+, CD8+, or CD8+CD57+ T cells (not recorded which) from PBMCs. The CDR3 here is CASTTKEMGYTF. Here the CDR3 DNA reads TGTGCCAGCACCACGAAGGAAATGGGCTACACCTTC.